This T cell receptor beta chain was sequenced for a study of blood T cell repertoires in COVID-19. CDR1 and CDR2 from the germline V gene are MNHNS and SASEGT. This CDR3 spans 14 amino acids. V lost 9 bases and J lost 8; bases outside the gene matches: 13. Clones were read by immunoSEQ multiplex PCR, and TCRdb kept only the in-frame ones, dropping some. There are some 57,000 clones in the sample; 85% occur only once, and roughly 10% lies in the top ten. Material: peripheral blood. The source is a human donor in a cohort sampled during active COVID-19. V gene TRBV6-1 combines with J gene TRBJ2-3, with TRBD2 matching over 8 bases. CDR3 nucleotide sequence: TGTGCCAGTCTGGCAGGTAGCGGGGCGGGTACGCAGTATTTT. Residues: CASLAGSGAGTQYF.